The 27 T cell receptor beta chains presented below share a single source sample, sequenced in a study of regulatory T cells in long-lasting Graves disease. Time point noted: newly diagnosed GD, antithyroid drugs for less than 3 months. There was RNA extracted from PBMCs, and the TCR library was made from it. Sequencing libraries for TCR beta were prepared with iRepertoire HTBI primers and Arm-PCR of CDR3 regions. TCRdb fed the multiplex PCR reads into MiXCR, producing one record per CDR3 protein. The data contain 250,000 or so distinct CDR3 sequences, about 19% of them singletons. The sample here was peripheral blood mononuclear cells (PBMCs), taken at new diagnosis, from a patient treated with antithyroid drugs. The receptors stem from a female donor with Graves disease.

This clonotype has a handful of counts. A much larger clone is a single base away; this may be a read error. The CDR3 ends on some other residue instead of the conserved phenylalanine or tryptophan, so this is likely a read error. The V and J genes are TRBV7-8 and TRBJ2-4; D possibly corresponds to TRBD2 (5 bases). The V gene's germline CDR1 is SGHVS and CDR2 FQNEAQ. CDR3 length: 14 amino acids. V lost 1 base to trimming and J lost 7 bases, with 11 bases between them. For the CDR3, the DNA is TGTGCCAGCAGCTTAGGTCTCGGGGTGAACATTCAGTACTCC. It is translated as CASSLGLGVNIQYS.

The table lists this clonotype with many counts. The chain is built from TRBV20-1 and TRBJ1-2; 11 nucleotides line up with TRBD1. CDR1 and CDR2 (germline): DFQATT, SNEGSKA (reference sequence). The J segment lost 5 bases and the V segment lost 0 bases, leaving 5 bases of the junction unmatched. The CDR3 consists of 15 residues. The CDR3 coding sequence is TGCAGTGCTAGAGAGCGTGGACAGGGGGCATATGGCTACACCTTC. This translates into CSARERGQGAYGYTF.

This clonotype was observed many times. V and J are TRBV27 and TRBJ2-5, with D maybe TRBD1 (6 bases). The germline V gene has CDR1 MNHEY and CDR2 SMNVEV (reference sequence). This CDR3 has 15 amino acids. Trimming shortened V by 3 bases and J by 2 bases, and 13 bases separated the two germline ends. CDR3 residues: CASSFSWTAQETQYF. The CDR3 DNA reads TGTGCCAGCAGTTTTAGCTGGACAGCGCAAGAGACCCAGTACTTC.

This clonotype came up many times. The J gene is TRBJ2-6, the V gene TRBV12-3 or TRBV12-4; D is possibly TRBD1 (5 bases). The CDR3 runs 15 residues. Trimming removed 8 bases at V and 3 bases at J, with 14 bases between. CDR3 protein: CASAGVGDGANVLTF. CDR3 nucleotides: TGTGCCAGCGCTGGGGTAGGGGATGGGGCCAACGTCCTGACTTTC.

This clonotype was recorded at least ten times. V usage is TRBV6-1 and J usage is TRBJ2-1, with D tentatively TRBD1 (5 bases). The CDR3 totals 15 residues. Germline-derived CDR1 and CDR2 are MNHNS and SASEGT. V was shortened by 8 bases and J by 4 bases, with 18 bases between the two germline ends. CDR3 in amino acids: CASHKGPTRYNEQFF. DNA of the CDR3: TGTGCCAGCCATAAGGGGCCCACCCGTTACAATGAGCAGTTCTTC.

The chain has TRBV20-1 and TRBJ2-7, with 10 bases matching TRBD2. This CDR3 region has 14 residues. Germline V CDR1 and CDR2: DFQATT, SNEGSKA (reference sequence). The V segment lost 6 bases and the J segment 4 bases; nucleotides outside the gene matches: 9. CDR3 DNA: TGCAGTGCATCTCTAGCGGGAGAGAGGTACGAGCAGTACTTC. Translated: CSASLAGERYEQYF.

This clonotype has ten or more counts. This chain uses TRBV20-1 with TRBJ2-1; 11 bases align to TRBD2. The V gene end was trimmed by 5 bases and the J gene end by 7 bases; junction bases not matched to a gene: 10. Germline values: CDR1 DFQATT, CDR2 SNEGSKA (reference sequence). The CDR3 runs to 15 residues. The CDR3 region is CSAPHSGRAGNEQFF. CDR3 sequence (DNA): TGCAGTGCTCCCCATAGCGGGAGGGCGGGTAATGAGCAGTTCTTC.

On this clonotype: This may stem from a read error, because a much larger clone lies one nucleotide away. The rearrangement links TRBV20-1 to TRBJ2-7, with a possible D match to TRBD2 (6 bases). This CDR3 is 15 amino acids long. In germline, CDR1 is DFQATT, CDR2 SNEGSKA (reference sequence). CDR3 in amino acids: CSARDLGAGGYEQHF. The CDR3 coding sequence is TGCAGTGCTAGAGATCTTGGAGCGGGTGGGTACGAGCAGCACTTC.

This clonotype has a count of ten or more. The CDR3 protein is CASSLGGGRYSNQPQHF. CDR3 coding DNA: TGTGCCAGCAGCCTCGGAGGGGGCCGATATAGCAATCAGCCCCAGCATTTT. This rearrangement joins TRBV2 to TRBJ1-5, with TRBD1 matching 7 bases. Germline CDR1 reads SNHLY; CDR2 reads FYNNEI. With V trimmed by 6 bases and J by 0 bases, 11 bases remained unmatched. This CDR3 region has 17 residues.

This clonotype appeared many times. V and J are TRBV12-3 or TRBV12-4 and TRBJ1-2; TRBD1 aligns across 7 bases. This CDR3 region has 13 residues. V gave up 6 bases and J gave up 5 bases; unmatched junction bases: 6. The CDR3 loop reads CASSVTGAYGYTF. The DNA of the CDR3 is TGTGCCAGCAGCGTCACAGGGGCATATGGCTACACCTTC.

This clonotype occurred many times. The chain links TRBV20-1 to TRBJ2-5; perhaps TRBD1 as D (6 bases). Trimming pared 6 bases from V and 9 bases from J, leaving 23 bases between. The CDR3 has 14 residues. Germline V gene sequence: CDR1 DFQATT, CDR2 SNEGSKA (reference sequence). CDR3 region: CSAERTGRPGPQYF. In DNA form, the CDR3 reads TGCAGTGCCGAACGTACAGGGAGACCAGGTCCCCAGTACTTC.

At least ten counts were recorded for this clonotype. The genes are TRBV10-3 and TRBJ2-1, with TRBD2 matching 7 bases. The CDR3 contains 14 residues. The germline CDR1 and CDR2 sequences are ENHRY and SYGVKD. Trimming at V came to 5 bases and at J to 5 bases, leaving 6 bases not matched to a gene. CDR3 amino acids: CAISQSGVNNEQFF. The CDR3 DNA sequence: TGTGCCATCAGTCAGAGCGGGGTCAACAATGAGCAGTTCTTC.

The chain is built from TRBV29-1 and TRBJ1-2; 8 positions match TRBD1. The V segment lost 3 bases and the J segment 7 bases; nucleotides outside the gene matches: 7. Looked up from germline, CDR1 is SQVTM and CDR2 is ANQGSEA. This CDR3 comprises 13 residues. CDR3 residues: CSVDLTGEVGYTF. The CDR3 DNA is TGCAGCGTTGACCTGACAGGGGAAGTTGGCTACACCTTC.

This clonotype has ten or more counts. This chain uses TRBV18 with TRBJ2-7, with D possibly being TRBD2 (6 bases). There are 15 residues in the CDR3. Trimming left V 0 bases short and J 4 bases short, with 13 bases between. The germline V gene has CDR1 KGHSH and CDR2 LQKENI. CDR3 protein: CASSPPHGAGYEQYF. CDR3 in DNA: TGTGCCAGCTCACCACCTCACGGGGCGGGGTACGAGCAGTACTTC.

Ten or more counts support this clonotype. The chain employs TRBV7-2 and TRBJ1-2, with D unresolved. The germline V and J ends were trimmed by 2 bases and 0 bases, with 7 bases remaining between them. Per germline, CDR1 SGHTA and CDR2 FQGNSA. This CDR3 region has 14 residues. CDR3 sequence (DNA): TGTGCCAGCAGCTTAAGGAATACTAACTATGGCTACACCTTC. Translating gives CASSLRNTNYGYTF.

This clonotype was observed a handful of times. V gene TRBV24-1 combines with J gene TRBJ2-2; TRBD1 is a possible D gene (6 bases). This CDR3 spans 17 amino acids. Per germline, CDR1 KGHDR and CDR2 SFDVKD. Trimming shortened V by 0 bases and J by 4 bases, and 14 bases separated the two germline ends. The CDR3 coding sequence is TGTGCCACCAGTGATTTGCACGGGACAAGCTTCACCGGGGAGCTGTTTTTT. Its protein product is CATSDLHGTSFTGELFF.

This clonotype has ten or more counts. This chain connects TRBV5-1 to TRBJ2-7; D ambiguous. This CDR3 contains 15 residues. V was pared by 2 bases and J by 3 bases, with 15 bases between. Germline lookup yields CDR1 SGHRS and CDR2 YFSETQ. DNA of the CDR3: TGCGCCAGCAGCTTTGCCGGTCCCTACAACTACGAGCAGTACTTC. It specifies CASSFAGPYNYEQYF.

As for this clonotype: This could be a read error, since a much larger clone is one nucleotide away. This chain connects TRBV6-5 to TRBJ1-3; 10 nucleotides line up with TRBD1. This CDR3 spans 16 amino acids. Germline V gene sequence: CDR1 MNHEY, CDR2 SVGAGI. CDR3: CASSYSRTGGGNAIYF. The DNA of the CDR3 is TGTGCCAGCAGTTACTCCAGGACAGGGGGTGGAAACGCCATATATTTT.

The chain carries TRBV4-3 and TRBJ1-5; the D is unclear. There are 16 residues in the CDR3. V gave up 1 base and J gave up 4 bases, with 14 bases separating them. Germline assignment: CDR1 LGHNA and CDR2 YSLEER. This CDR3 is CASSQGYVGANQPQHF. The CDR3 DNA follows: TGCGCCAGCAGCCAAGGATACGTCGGCGCGAATCAGCCCCAGCATTTT.

This clonotype was detected many times. The chain carries TRBV12-3 or TRBV12-4 and TRBJ2-1; D uncertain. Trimming shortened V by 4 bases and J by 3 bases, and 4 bases separated the two germline ends. CDR3 length: 12 residues. CDR3 protein: CASSSLYNEQFF. DNA for the CDR3: TGTGCCAGCAGTTCACTCTACAATGAGCAGTTCTTC.

In its sample, this clonotype was seen many times. This rearrangement joins TRBV7-8 to TRBJ2-7, with TRBD2 matching 10 bases. CDR1 is SGHVS, CDR2 FQNEAQ, per germline. This CDR3 has 14 amino acids. The V gene end was trimmed by 5 bases and the J gene end by 3 bases; junction bases not matched to a gene: 4. CDR3 in amino acids: CASSRTSGLYEQYF. The CDR3 region has the DNA TGTGCCAGCAGCCGGACTAGCGGTCTCTACGAGCAGTACTTC.

In this sample, this clonotype turned up many times. V and J are TRBV27 and TRBJ2-1, with 13 bases fitting TRBD2. The V segment lost 6 bases and the J segment 4 bases; nucleotides outside the gene matches: 6. The CDR3 totals 16 residues. In germline, CDR1 is MNHEY, CDR2 SMNVEV (reference sequence). CDR3 residues: CASRDSTSGRYNEQFF. In DNA, the CDR3 is TGTGCCAGCAGGGATTCGACTAGCGGGAGGTACAATGAGCAGTTCTTC.

This clonotype was counted many times. The rearrangement uses TRBV30 and TRBJ1-2; the match to TRBD1 covers 7 bases. This CDR3 is built from 15 residues. CDR1 is GTSNPN, CDR2 SVGIG, per germline (reference sequence). The junction had 6 bases not matched to a gene; V was cut back by 2 bases and J by 0 bases. CDR3 loop: CAWSSGQPANYGYTF. CDR3 coding DNA: TGTGCCTGGAGTTCGGGACAGCCAGCTAACTATGGCTACACCTTC.

This clonotype was seen repeatedly, ten times or more. V usage is TRBV7-9 and J usage is TRBJ1-1, with D possibly TRBD1 on 5 matching bases. This CDR3 region has 14 residues. Trimming took 4 bases from V and 1 from J, leaving 10 bases between them. From germline, CDR1 is SEHNR and CDR2 FQNEAQ (reference sequence). The CDR3 spells CASSYGGSNTEAFF. Here the CDR3 DNA reads TGTGCCAGCAGCTATGGGGGATCGAACACTGAAGCTTTCTTT.

This clonotype was recorded at least ten times. The gene calls are TRBV2 and TRBJ2-7, with 7 bases lining up with TRBD1. Germline values: CDR1 SNHLY, CDR2 FYNNEI. This CDR3 comprises 15 residues. J lost 5 bases, V lost 3 bases, and 10 bases had no gene match. The CDR3 sequence is CASSDPGTADHEQYF. For the CDR3, the DNA is TGTGCCAGCAGTGATCCCGGGACAGCAGACCACGAGCAGTACTTC.

In its sample, this clonotype was seen many times. The chain joins TRBV2 to TRBJ1-1; D ambiguous. V was shortened by 3 bases and J by 0 bases, with 11 bases between the two germline ends. The germline CDR1 and CDR2 sequences are SNHLY and FYNNEI. CDR3 length: 15 amino acids. The CDR3 spells CASSEVGNMNTEAFF. The CDR3 coding sequence is TGTGCCAGCAGTGAGGTAGGGAACATGAACACTGAAGCTTTCTTT.

This clonotype was recorded many times. This chain joins TRBV6-2 or TRBV6-3 and TRBJ2-2; D may match TRBD1 or TRBD2 (6 bases each). Per germline, CDR1 MNHEY and CDR2 SVGEGT. Trimming cost V 2 bases and J 6 bases, with 16 bases left between them. The CDR3 has 16 amino acids. The CDR3 protein is CASSYRLAGGSGELFF. The CDR3 DNA reads as TGTGCCAGCAGTTACCGGCTTGCCGGGGGCTCCGGGGAGCTGTTTTTT.